The next 5 T cell receptor beta chains were all read from a single sample in a study of monozygotic twins with cystic fibrosis. Libraries were prepared by immunoSEQ multiplex PCR; TCRdb keeps only in-frame clonotypes and omits some of them. The sample has tens of thousands of clones, over 95% seen once. Sequenced material: blood. These receptors were collected from a girl between 10 and 17 years old with cystic fibrosis.

The chain joins TRBV6-1 to TRBJ1-1; D possibly corresponds to TRBD1 (5 bases). The CDR3 consists of 15 residues. CDR1 and CDR2 (germline): MNHNS, SASEGT. V lost 4 bases to trimming and J lost 1 base, with 13 bases between them. Written as DNA, the CDR3 is TGTGCCAGCAGTGTACCGGGACTGCAGAACACTGAAGCTTTCTTT. This codes for CASSVPGLQNTEAFF.

The CDR3 nucleotides are TGTGCCAGCAGTTTGGGTGGGATGAACACTGAAGCTTTCTTT. Amino acids: CASSLGGMNTEAFF. The J gene is TRBJ1-1, the V gene TRBV27; D remains unclear. CDR1 and CDR2 from the germline V gene are MNHEY and SMNVEV (reference sequence). This CDR3 comprises 14 residues. Trimming removed 3 bases from V and 0 bases from J, with 8 bases in between.

This clone was observed once. J is TRBJ1-1 and V is TRBV27; D is unclear. CDR3 size: 15 residues. CDR1 MNHEY and CDR2 SMNVEV come from the germline V gene (reference sequence). V was shortened by 6 bases and J by 1 base, with 15 bases between the two germline ends. The CDR3 DNA reads TGTGCCAGCAGCACACCCGCGGGCCGGAACACTGAAGCTTTCTTT. Its protein is CASSTPAGRNTEAFF.

The V and J genes are TRBV28 and TRBJ1-2; D is possibly TRBD1 (5 bases). The CDR3 contains 15 residues. V was cut by 6 bases and J by 6 bases, with 20 bases left in between. CDR1 is MDHEN, CDR2 SYDVKM, per germline. The CDR3 protein is CASREGRDWLDGYTF. Written as DNA, the CDR3 is TGTGCCAGCAGGGAAGGCCGGGACTGGTTGGATGGCTACACCTTC.

This clone was found once. This chain uses TRBV6-1 with TRBJ1-2, with D unclear. The CDR3 has 14 amino acids. The germline CDR1 and CDR2 sequences are MNHNS and SASEGT. V lost 0 bases to trimming and J lost 7 bases, with 12 bases between them. CDR3 residues: CASSEAYGSGGYTF. The CDR3 DNA follows: TGTGCCAGCAGTGAAGCGTACGGCTCAGGTGGCTACACCTTC.